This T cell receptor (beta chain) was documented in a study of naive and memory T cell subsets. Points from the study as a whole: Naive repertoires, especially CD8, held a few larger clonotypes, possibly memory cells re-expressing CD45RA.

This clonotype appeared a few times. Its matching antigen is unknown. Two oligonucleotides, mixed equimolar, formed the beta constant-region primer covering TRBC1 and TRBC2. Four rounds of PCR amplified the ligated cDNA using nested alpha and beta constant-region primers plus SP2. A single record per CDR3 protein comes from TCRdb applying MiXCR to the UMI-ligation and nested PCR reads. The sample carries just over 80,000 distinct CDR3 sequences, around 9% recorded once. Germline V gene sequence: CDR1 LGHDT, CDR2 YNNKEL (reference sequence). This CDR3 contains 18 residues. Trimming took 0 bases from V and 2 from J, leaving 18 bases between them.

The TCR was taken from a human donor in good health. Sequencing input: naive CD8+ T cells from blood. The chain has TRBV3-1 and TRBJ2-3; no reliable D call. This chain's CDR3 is CASSQEGEVDIDTDTQYF. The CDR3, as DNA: TGTGCCAGCAGCCAAGAAGGAGAGGTTGACATCGACACAGATACGCAGTATTTT.